Sequencing of this T cell receptor beta chain was carried out in a study of T cell responses to AZD1222 COVID-19 vaccine listed by TCRdb under 2021. For the wider study: AZD1222 recipients given second doses at about 4 weeks or at about 12 weeks were pooled, since spike-specific TCR depth and breadth were not found to differ between the two schedules. Enrollment into the trials was organized by age into subgroups of 18-55, 56-69 and 70-plus years, and those subgroups contained 148, 28 and 57 TCR-sequenced participants, respectively. TCR sequencing was performed for about 250 trial participants, of whom approximately 200 were given two doses of AZD1222 and approximately 26 were given two doses of MenACWY control vaccine.

CDR3 length: 14 amino acids, cysteine to phenylalanine. The read is trimmed to its CDR3 DNA, 42 bases read in frame from base 1. CDR1 MDHEN and CDR2 SYDVKM are derived from the germline V gene. Unmatched junction bases come to 6, with V trimmed by 7 bases and J by 1 base. The CDR3 regions of human TCRbeta chains were analyzed by immunosequencing. The study's own analysis went as follows. Repertoire TCRs were matched against a reference library of SARS-CoV-2-specific TCRs generated with the MIRA antigen-specificity platform. Breadth meant the fraction of unique TCRs that were SARS-CoV-2-associated, whereas depth meant the fraction of total T cells that were SARS-CoV-2-associated. Using the MIRA data, each spike-specific TCR was mapped to the spike region that the TCR reacts to and placed in a CD4 or CD8 class. Log10-transformed breadth and depth values were compared by one-way ANOVA with Sidak's multiple comparisons tests. TCRdb retrieved this table from immuneACCESS and kept in-frame rearrangements only. Not all clones are present; in checked studies, unresolved V genes account for under half, and no reason is known for the remainder. Clonal size and the V and J genes are those of that table, whereas D and trimming came from the DNA. The sample table shows some 140,000 clones, and roughly 90% are seen once. The ten largest clonotypes hold 1.9% of the sample.

The meaning of the sample's time point label: baseline before first vaccination. The vaccinee samples were drawn from two UK trials, COV001 and COV002, one of which was a single-blind randomized controlled phase 2/3 trial testing AZD1222 (ChAdOx1 nCoV-19) in healthy adults. For TCRbeta chain sequencing, PBMC samples from trial participants were taken at day 0 and at day 28 after the second dose. As for this clone: This clone's antigen is unknown. Within one base of it there is no much larger clone, and no base qualities were kept.

General findings and caveats noted by the study authors: In the small 56-69-year group, the increase in depth fell short of significance, most likely because of low power. CD4 TCRs associated with the vaccine covered the entire spike protein, and the dominant responses were in regions 160-218 and 743-854. Because no day 14 peak-response samples were available, the repertoires could be characterized only after the peak T cell response. A significant rise in spike-specific TCR breadth and depth was observed after two AZD1222 doses relative to day 0 and relative to MenACWY recipients. Conclusions about previously exposed vaccinees are limited because only six or seven AZD1222 recipients were SARS-CoV-2 seropositive at baseline. Reportedly, almost half of the unique spike-specific TCRs recognized epitopes lying outside the regions that are mutated in the B.1.351 and B.1.1.7 variants. Most participants were white British and females outnumbered males, and the authors suggested that clonal diversity may have been underestimated.

This sequence uses TRBV28 and TRBJ1-1, with 7 junctional bases fitting TRBD1. This TCR came from an adult in good health. Sample: peripheral blood, taken on day 0 of AZD1222 vaccination. The DNA sequence is as follows: TGTGCCAGCAACCCGGGACAGAAGAACACTGAAGCTTTCTTT. Protein translation: CASNPGQKNTEAFF.